This is a list of T cell receptor beta chains from one sample in a study of Ad26.COV2.S vaccination and SARS-CoV-2 variants. Clones were read by immunoSEQ multiplex PCR, and TCRdb kept only the in-frame ones, dropping some. The sample consists of approximately 500,000 clones, around 90% of them appearing once. This material consisted of peripheral blood, taken in a trial of Ad26.COV2.S vaccine versus placebo. The receptors were sampled from a person between 18 and 60 years old who received the Ad26.COV2.S COVID-19 vaccine or a placebo. Both conserved end residues are trimmed from each CDR3. Fields, in order: J gene, clone size, V gene, CDR3 protein. The size field is filled for only some rows; it gives once, few, many or a size class.

TRBJ1-4,NA,TRBV4-1,ASSQREKLF
TRBJ2-1,once,TRBV9,ASSQAGGRYNEQF
TRBJ2-5,NA,TRBV29-1,SVGPSQETQY
TRBJ2-1,once,TRBV5-6,ASSPGLSTGNEQF
TRBJ1-2,NA,TRBV5-6,ASSLTRALGYT
TRBJ1-1,NA,TRBV6-2/TRBV6-3,ASSYLGANTEAF
TRBJ2-2,NA,TRBV9,ASSAIPNTGELF
TRBJ2-1,NA,TRBV7-9,ASSLGASGLAGVYNEQF
TRBJ2-4,NA,TRBV6-5,ASSNRQGAKNIQY
TRBJ2-7,NA,TRBV30,AWSEGLAYEQY
TRBJ2-2,NA,TRBV27,ASSPYTGELF
TRBJ2-7,NA,TRBV6-2/TRBV6-3,ASSQSLAGKQY
TRBJ1-4,NA,TRBV15,ATHQRQGAPDEKLF
TRBJ2-7,NA,TRBV7-3,ASSRQGGDEQY
TRBJ2-3,once,TRBV4-3,ASSPLGTGLHRADTQY
TRBJ2-7,once,TRBV28,ASSRSGRVYEQY